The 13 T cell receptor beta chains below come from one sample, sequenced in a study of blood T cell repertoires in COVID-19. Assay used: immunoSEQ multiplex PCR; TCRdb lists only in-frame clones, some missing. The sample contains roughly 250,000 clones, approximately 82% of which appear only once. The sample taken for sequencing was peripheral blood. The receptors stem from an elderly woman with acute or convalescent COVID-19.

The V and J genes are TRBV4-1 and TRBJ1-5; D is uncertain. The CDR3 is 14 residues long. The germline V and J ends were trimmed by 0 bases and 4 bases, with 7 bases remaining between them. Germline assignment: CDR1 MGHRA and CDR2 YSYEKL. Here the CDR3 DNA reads TGCGCCAGCAGCCAAGATGCTCAGAATCAGCCCCAGCATTTT. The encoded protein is CASSQDAQNQPQHF.

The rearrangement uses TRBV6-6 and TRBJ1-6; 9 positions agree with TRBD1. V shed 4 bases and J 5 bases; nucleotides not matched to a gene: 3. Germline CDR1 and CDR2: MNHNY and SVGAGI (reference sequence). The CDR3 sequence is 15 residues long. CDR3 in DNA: TGTGCCAGCAGTTGGGGACAGGGAAATAATTCACCCCTCCACTTT. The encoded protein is CASSWGQGNNSPLHF.

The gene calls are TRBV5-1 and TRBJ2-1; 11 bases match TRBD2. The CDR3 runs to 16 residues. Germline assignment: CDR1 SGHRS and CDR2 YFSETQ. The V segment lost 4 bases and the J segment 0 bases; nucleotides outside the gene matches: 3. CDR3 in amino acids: CASSGGTSGSYNEQFF. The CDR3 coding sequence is TGCGCCAGCAGCGGGGGGACTAGCGGCTCCTACAATGAGCAGTTCTTC.

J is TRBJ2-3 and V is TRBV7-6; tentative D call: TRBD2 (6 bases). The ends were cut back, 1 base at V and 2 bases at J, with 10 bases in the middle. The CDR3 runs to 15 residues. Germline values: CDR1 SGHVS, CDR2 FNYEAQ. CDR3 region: CASSLGRGPTDTQYF. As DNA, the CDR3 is TGTGCCAGCAGCTTAGGGAGGGGTCCCACAGATACGCAGTATTTT.

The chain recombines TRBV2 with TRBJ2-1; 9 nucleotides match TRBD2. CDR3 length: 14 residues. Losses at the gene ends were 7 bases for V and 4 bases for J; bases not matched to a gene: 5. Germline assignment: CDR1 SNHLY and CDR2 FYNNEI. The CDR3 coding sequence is TGTGCCAGCACGACTAGCGGCATATACAATGAGCAGTTCTTC. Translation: CASTTSGIYNEQFF.

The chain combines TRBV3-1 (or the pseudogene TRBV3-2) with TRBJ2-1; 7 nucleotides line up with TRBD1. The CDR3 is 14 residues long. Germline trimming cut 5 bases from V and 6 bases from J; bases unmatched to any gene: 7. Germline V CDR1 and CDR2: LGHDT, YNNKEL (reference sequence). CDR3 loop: CASSTNPGGNEQFF. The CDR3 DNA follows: TGTGCCAGCAGCACCAACCCAGGGGGCAATGAGCAGTTCTTC.

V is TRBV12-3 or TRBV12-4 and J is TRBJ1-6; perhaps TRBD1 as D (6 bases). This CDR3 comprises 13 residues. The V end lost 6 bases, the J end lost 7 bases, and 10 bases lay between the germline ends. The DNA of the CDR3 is TGTGCCAGCAGCCATCAGGGGAATTCACCCCTCCACTTT. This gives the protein CASSHQGNSPLHF.

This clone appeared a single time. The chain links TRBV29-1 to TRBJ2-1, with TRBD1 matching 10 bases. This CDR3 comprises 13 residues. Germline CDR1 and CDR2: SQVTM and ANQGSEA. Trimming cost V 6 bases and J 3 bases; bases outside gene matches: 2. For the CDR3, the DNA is TGCAGCGTGACAGGGGGCGACTACAATGAGCAGTTCTTC. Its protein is CSVTGGDYNEQFF.

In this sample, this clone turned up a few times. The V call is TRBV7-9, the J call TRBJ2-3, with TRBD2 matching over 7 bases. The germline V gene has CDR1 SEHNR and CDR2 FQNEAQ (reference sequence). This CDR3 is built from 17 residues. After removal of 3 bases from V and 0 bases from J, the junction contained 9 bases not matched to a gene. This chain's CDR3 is CASSFPRRRESTDTQYF. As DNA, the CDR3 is TGTGCCAGCAGCTTTCCACGAAGGCGGGAGAGCACAGATACGCAGTATTTT.

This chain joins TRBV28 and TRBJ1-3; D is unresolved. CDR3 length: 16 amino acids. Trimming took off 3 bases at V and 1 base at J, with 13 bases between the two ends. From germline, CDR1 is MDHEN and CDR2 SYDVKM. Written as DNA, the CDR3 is TGTGCCAGCAGTTTGGTTTCGGGTCATTCTGGAAACACCATATATTTT. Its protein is CASSLVSGHSGNTIYF.

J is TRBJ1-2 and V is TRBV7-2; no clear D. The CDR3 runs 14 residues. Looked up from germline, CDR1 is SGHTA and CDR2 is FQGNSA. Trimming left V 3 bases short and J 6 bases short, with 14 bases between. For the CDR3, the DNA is TGTGCCAGCAGCTTGGGCCCAAGGAAGGATGGCTACACCTTC. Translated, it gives CASSLGPRKDGYTF.

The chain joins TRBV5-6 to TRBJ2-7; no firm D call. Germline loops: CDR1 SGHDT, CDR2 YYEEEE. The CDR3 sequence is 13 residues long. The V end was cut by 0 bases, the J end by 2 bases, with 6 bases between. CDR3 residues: CASSLGGTYEQYF. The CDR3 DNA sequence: TGTGCCAGCAGCTTGGGAGGCACCTACGAGCAGTACTTC.

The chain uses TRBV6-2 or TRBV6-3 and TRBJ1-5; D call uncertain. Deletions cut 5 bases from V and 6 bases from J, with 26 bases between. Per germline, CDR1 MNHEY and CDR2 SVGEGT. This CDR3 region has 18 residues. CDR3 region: CASSNYVHGRVRSQPQHF. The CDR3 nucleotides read TGTGCCAGCAGTAACTACGTACATGGGCGGGTCAGGAGTCAGCCCCAGCATTTT.